This T cell receptor (beta chain) comes out of a study of CD8 T cells in Susac syndrome. Reverse transcription used about 0.45 to 1 ug RNA and random hexamers. TCRdb fed the immunoSEQ multiplex PCR reads into MiXCR, producing one record per CDR3 protein. The table shows some 300,000 distinct CDR3 sequences, with approximately 91% occurring only once. The authors sequenced TCR beta from blood CD8+ and CD4+ T cells. This CDR3 spans 19 amino acids. Germline-derived CDR1 and CDR2 are SQVTM and ANQGSEA. J gave up 2 bases and V 0 bases, and 15 bases lay outside the gene matches. Specimen: CD8+ T cells from PBMCs. This chain links TRBV29-1 with TRBJ2-1; 8 nucleotides match TRBD2. This clonotype was obtained from a human donor with multiple sclerosis. In DNA form, the CDR3 reads TGCAGCGTTGAAGATCATAGCGGGGAGGTAGCGGTCCCCTACAATGAGCAGTTCTTC. It codes for CSVEDHSGEVAVPYNEQFF.